The next 9 T cell receptor beta chains were all read from a single sample in a study of OX40 agonist ivuxolimab in advanced cancers. Generated by immunoSEQ multiplex PCR, the TCRdb table keeps only in-frame clones and is missing some. The sample includes 75,000 or so clones, approximately 81% of them seen just once. The source was CD4+ or CD8+ T cells sorted from blood, collected in a trial of the OX40 agonist ivuxolimab. These receptors were taken from an adult with an advanced solid tumor such as melanoma, head and neck, liver or kidney cancer.

The rearrangement joins TRBV7-8 to TRBJ2-2; 11 bases map to TRBD2. CDR3 length: 16 residues. Germline V gene sequence: CDR1 SGHVS, CDR2 FQNEAQ. V dropped 3 bases and J dropped 2; count of bases not matched to a gene: 2. The CDR3 nucleotides are TGTGCCAGCAGCTTGACTAGCGGGACCAACACCGGGGAGCTGTTTTTT. It yields the protein CASSLTSGTNTGELFF. The full variable domain, completed using reference TRBV7-8 and TRBJ2-2, is GAGVSQSPRYKVAKRGQDVALRCDPISGHVSLFWYQQALGQGPEFLTYFQNEAQLDKSGLPSDRFFAERPEGSVSTLKIQRTQQEDSAVYLCASSLTSGTNTGELFFGEGSRLTVL.

The J gene is TRBJ1-1, the V gene TRBV2; a weak D match, TRBD1 (5 bases). Looked up from germline, CDR1 is SNHLY and CDR2 is FYNNEI. The V end was cut by 5 bases, the J end by 3 bases, with 13 bases between. The CDR3 contains 14 residues. CDR3 bases: TGTGCCAGCAGTACCACCCGAGGGGACACTGAAGCTTTCTTT. Translated: CASSTTRGDTEAFF. The full variable domain, its missing parts supplied by reference TRBV2 and TRBJ1-1, is EPEVTQTPSHQVTQMGQEVILRCVPISNHLYFYWYRQILGQKVEFLVSFYNNEISEKSEIFDDQFSVERPDGSNFTLKIRSTKLEDSAMYFCASSTTRGDTEAFFGQGTRLTVV.

This chain uses TRBV2 with TRBJ1-3; D is unclear. V shed 1 base and J shed 0 bases, with 4 bases lying between them. The CDR3 spans 14 residues. Germline CDR1 reads SNHLY; CDR2 reads FYNNEI. The CDR3 nucleotides read TGTGCCAGCAGTGAAGTAAGCTCTGGAAACACCATATATTTT. Translation gives CASSEVSSGNTIYF.

V and J are TRBV6-4 and TRBJ2-2; 14 nucleotides agree with TRBD2. The germline V gene encodes CDR1 MRHNA and CDR2 SNTAGT. This CDR3 has 17 amino acids. Trimming cost V 10 bases and J 0 bases; bases outside gene matches: 7. The CDR3 sequence: CATSRLAGGSNTGELFF. As DNA, the CDR3 is TGTGCCACCTCCAGACTAGCGGGAGGGTCGAACACCGGGGAGCTGTTTTTT.

The chain joins TRBV7-9 to TRBJ2-7, with 10 bases matching TRBD1. Germline V gene lookup returns CDR1 SEHNR and CDR2 FQNEAQ (reference sequence). This CDR3 has 15 residues. V shed 5 bases and J 2 bases; nucleotides not matched to a gene: 6. The CDR3 spells CASSASGTGAYEQYF. The CDR3, as DNA: TGTGCCAGCAGCGCCTCCGGGACAGGGGCCTACGAGCAGTACTTC. Looking up the rest from reference TRBV7-9 and TRBJ2-7 gives the full variable domain: DTGVSQNPRHKITKRGQNVTFRCDPISEHNRLYWYRQTLGQGPEFLTYFQNEAQLEKSRLLSDRFSAERPKGSFSTLEIQRTEQGDSAMYLCASSASGTGAYEQYFGPGTRLTVT.

The CDR3 loop reads CAIRDDVYEQYF. The CDR3 DNA reads TGTGCCATCCGGGACGACGTCTACGAGCAGTACTTC. The rearrangement joins TRBV2 to TRBJ2-7; D possibly matches TRBD1 or TRBD2 (5 bases each). CDR1 and CDR2 from the germline V gene are SNHLY and FYNNEI. Between the trimmed V and J ends, which lost 10 bases and 3 bases, there was a span of 13 bases. CDR3 size: 12 residues. The variable domain in full, with the rest retrieved from reference TRBV2 and TRBJ2-7, is EPEVTQTPSHQVTQMGQEVILRCVPISNHLYFYWYRQILGQKVEFLVSFYNNEISEKSEIFDDQFSVERPDGSNFTLKIRSTKLEDSAMYFCAIRDDVYEQYFGPGTRLTVT.

The chain employs TRBV30 and TRBJ1-3; D ambiguous. V was trimmed by 2 bases and J by 4 bases, leaving 3 bases between them. The CDR3 length is 11 residues. Germline V lookup: CDR1 GTSNPN, CDR2 SVGIG (reference sequence). The CDR3 coding sequence is TGTGCCTGGAGTAAAGGAAACACCATATATTTT. Translation gives CAWSKGNTIYF.

The J gene is TRBJ2-2, the V gene TRBV5-1; the D is unclear. Germline V gives CDR1 SGHRS, CDR2 YFSETQ. The V end lost 5 bases, the J end lost 1 base, and 9 bases lay between the germline ends. The CDR3 spans 14 residues. CDR3 residues: CASSLDGNTGELFF. CDR3 coding DNA: TGCGCCAGCAGTCTTGACGGGAACACCGGGGAGCTGTTTTTT.

This clone was counted a few times. The V gene is TRBV5-6, the J gene TRBJ1-1, with 8 bases lining up with TRBD1. The length of the CDR3 is 15 residues. Germline V gene lookup returns CDR1 SGHDT and CDR2 YYEEEE. Unmatched junction bases numbered 2, after V lost 0 bases and J lost 1 base. The CDR3 DNA sequence: TGTGCCAGCAGCTTGGTGGACAGGGCGAACACTGAAGCTTTCTTT. Translation: CASSLVDRANTEAFF.